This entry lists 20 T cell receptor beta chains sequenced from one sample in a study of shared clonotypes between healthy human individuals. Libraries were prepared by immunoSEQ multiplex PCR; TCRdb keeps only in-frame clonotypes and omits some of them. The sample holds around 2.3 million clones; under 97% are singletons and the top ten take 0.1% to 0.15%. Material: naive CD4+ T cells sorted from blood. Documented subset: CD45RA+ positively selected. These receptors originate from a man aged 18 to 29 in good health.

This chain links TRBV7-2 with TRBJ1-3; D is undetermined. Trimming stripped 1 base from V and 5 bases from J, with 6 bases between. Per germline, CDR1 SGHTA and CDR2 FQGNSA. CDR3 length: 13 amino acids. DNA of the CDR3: TGTGCCAGCAGCTTAGTACAGAGAAACACCATATATTTT. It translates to CASSLVQRNTIYF.

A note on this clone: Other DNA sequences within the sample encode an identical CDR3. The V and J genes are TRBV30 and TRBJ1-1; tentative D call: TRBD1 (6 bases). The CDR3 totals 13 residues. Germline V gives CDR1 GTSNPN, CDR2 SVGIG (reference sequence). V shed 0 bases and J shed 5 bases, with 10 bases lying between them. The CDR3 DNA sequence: TGTGCCTGGAGTGTCCGCAGGGGTACTGAAGCTTTCTTT. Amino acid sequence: CAWSVRRGTEAFF.

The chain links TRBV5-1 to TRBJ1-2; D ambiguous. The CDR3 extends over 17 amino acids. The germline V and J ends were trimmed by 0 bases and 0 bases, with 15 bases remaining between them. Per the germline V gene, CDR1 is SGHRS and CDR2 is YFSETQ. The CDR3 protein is CASSLGTVRFPNYGYTF. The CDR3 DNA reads TGCGCCAGCAGCTTGGGTACGGTTCGTTTTCCTAACTATGGCTACACCTTC. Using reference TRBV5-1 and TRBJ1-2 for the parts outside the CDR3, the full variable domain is KAGVTQTPRYLIKTRGQQVTLSCSPISGHRSVSWYQQTPGQGLQFLFEYFSETQRNKGNFPGRFSGRQFSNSRSEMNVSTLELGDSALYLCASSLGTVRFPNYGYTFGSGTRLTVV.

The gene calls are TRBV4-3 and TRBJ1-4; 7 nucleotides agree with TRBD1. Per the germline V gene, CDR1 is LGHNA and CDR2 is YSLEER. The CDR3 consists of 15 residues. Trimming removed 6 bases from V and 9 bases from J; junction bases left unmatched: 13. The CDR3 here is CASSPNDRVGKKLFF. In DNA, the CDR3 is TGCGCCAGCAGTCCAAACGACAGGGTAGGGAAAAAACTGTTTTTT.

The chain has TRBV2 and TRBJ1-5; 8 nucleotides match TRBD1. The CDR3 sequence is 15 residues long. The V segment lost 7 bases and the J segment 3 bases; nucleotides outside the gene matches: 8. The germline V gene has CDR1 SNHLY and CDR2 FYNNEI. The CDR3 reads CASNQDREANQPQHF. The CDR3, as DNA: TGTGCCAGCAACCAGGACAGGGAGGCCAATCAGCCCCAGCATTTT.

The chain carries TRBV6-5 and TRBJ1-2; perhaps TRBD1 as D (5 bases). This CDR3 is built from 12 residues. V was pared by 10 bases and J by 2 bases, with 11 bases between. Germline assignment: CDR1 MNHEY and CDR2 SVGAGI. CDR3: CATRDGNYGYTF. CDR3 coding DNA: TGTGCCACCAGGGACGGGAACTATGGCTACACCTTC.

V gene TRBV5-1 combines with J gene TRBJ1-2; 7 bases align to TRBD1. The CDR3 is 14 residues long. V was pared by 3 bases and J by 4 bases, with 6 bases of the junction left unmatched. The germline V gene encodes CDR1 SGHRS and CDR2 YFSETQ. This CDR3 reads CASSSGQPAYGYTF. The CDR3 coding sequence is TGCGCCAGCAGCTCGGGACAGCCAGCCTATGGCTACACCTTC.

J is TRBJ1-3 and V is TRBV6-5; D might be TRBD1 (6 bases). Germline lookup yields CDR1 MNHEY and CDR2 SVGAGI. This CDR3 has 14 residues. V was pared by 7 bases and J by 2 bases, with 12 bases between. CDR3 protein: CASTLGGTGNTIYF. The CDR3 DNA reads TGTGCCAGCACTTTAGGGGGAACTGGAAACACCATATATTTT.

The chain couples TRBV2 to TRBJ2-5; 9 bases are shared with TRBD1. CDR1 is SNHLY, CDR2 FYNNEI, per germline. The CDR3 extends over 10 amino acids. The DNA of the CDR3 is TGTACACAGGGGGCTGAGACCCAGTACTTC. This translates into CTQGAETQYF.

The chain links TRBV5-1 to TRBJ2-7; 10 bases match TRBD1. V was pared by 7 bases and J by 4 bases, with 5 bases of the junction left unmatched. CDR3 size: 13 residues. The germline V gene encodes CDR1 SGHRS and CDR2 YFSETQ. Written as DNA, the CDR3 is TGCGCCAGCTCGGACAGGGGGTTATACGAGCAGTACTTC. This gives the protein CASSDRGLYEQYF.

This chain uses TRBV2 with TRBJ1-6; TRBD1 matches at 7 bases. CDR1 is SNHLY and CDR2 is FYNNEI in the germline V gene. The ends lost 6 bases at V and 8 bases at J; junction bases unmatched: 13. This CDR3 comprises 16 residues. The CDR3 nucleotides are TGTGCCAGCAGGATGGACAGGCGGGTTGTGGATTCACCCCTCCACTTT. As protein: CASRMDRRVVDSPLHF. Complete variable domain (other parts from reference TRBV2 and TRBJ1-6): EPEVTQTPSHQVTQMGQEVILRCVPISNHLYFYWYRQILGQKVEFLVSFYNNEISEKSEIFDDQFSVERPDGSNFTLKIRSTKLEDSAMYFCASRMDRRVVDSPLHFGNGTRLTVT.

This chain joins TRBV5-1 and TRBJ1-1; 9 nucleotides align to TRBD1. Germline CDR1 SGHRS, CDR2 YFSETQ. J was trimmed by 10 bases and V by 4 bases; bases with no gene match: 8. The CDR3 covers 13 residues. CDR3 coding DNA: TGCGCCAGCAGCGAAAACAGGGGGCCGGGAGCTTTCTTT. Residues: CASSENRGPGAFF. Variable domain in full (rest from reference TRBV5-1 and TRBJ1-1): KAGVTQTPRYLIKTRGQQVTLSCSPISGHRSVSWYQQTPGQGLQFLFEYFSETQRNKGNFPGRFSGRQFSNSRSEMNVSTLELGDSALYLCASSENRGPGAFFGQGTRLTVV.

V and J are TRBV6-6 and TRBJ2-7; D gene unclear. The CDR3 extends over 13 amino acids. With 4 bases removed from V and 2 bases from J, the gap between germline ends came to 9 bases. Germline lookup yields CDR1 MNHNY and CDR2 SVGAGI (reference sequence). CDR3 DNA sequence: TGTGCCAGCAGTTTAAGGGATCCCTACGAGCAGTACTTC. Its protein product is CASSLRDPYEQYF.

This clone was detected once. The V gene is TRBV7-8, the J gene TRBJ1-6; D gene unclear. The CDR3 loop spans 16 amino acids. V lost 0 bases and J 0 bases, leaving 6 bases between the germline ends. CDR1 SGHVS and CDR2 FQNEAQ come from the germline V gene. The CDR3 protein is CASSLAKSSYNSPLHF. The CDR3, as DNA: TGTGCCAGCAGCTTAGCTAAGAGCTCCTATAATTCACCCCTCCACTTT. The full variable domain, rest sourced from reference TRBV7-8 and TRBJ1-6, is GAGVSQSPRYKVAKRGQDVALRCDPISGHVSLFWYQQALGQGPEFLTYFQNEAQLDKSGLPSDRFFAERPEGSVSTLKIQRTQQEDSAVYLCASSLAKSSYNSPLHFGNGTRLTVT.

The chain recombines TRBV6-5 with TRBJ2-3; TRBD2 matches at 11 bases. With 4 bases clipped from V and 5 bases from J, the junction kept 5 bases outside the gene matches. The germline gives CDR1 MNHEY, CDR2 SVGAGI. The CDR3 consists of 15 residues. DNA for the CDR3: TGTGCCAGCAGTTCTAGCGGGAGGACGGGAGATACGCAGTATTTT. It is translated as CASSSSGRTGDTQYF.

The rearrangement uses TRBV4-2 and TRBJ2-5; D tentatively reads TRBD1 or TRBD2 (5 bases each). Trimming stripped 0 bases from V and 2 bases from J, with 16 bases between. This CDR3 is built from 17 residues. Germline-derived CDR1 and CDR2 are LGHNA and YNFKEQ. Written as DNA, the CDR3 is TGTGCCAGCAGCCAAGAAGGCAGCTGGGGGTTACAAGAGACCCAGTACTTC. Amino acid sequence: CASSQEGSWGLQETQYF.

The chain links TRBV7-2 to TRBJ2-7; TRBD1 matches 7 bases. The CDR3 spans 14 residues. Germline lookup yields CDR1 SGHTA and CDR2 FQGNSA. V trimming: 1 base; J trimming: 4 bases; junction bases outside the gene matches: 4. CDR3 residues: CASSLGDRRYEQYF. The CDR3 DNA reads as TGTGCCAGCAGCTTAGGGGACAGACGATACGAGCAGTACTTC. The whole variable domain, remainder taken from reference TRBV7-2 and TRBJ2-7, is GAGVSQSPSNKVTEKGKDVELRCDPISGHTALYWYRQSLGQGLEFLIYFQGNSAPDKSGLPSDRFSAERTGGSVSTLTIQRTQQEDSAVYLCASSLGDRRYEQYFGPGTRLTVT.

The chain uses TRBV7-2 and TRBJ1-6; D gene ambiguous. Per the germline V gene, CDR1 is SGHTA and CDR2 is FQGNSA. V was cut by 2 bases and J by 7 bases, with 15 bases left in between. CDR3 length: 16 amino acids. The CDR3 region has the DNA TGTGCCAGCAGCTTAAGGGTACCGTCCGGGAATTCACCCCTCCACTTT. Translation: CASSLRVPSGNSPLHF.

The CDR3 bases are TGTGCCAGCAGGGGACTAGACAATGAGCAGTTCTTC. Translation: CASRGLDNEQFF. J is TRBJ2-1 and V is TRBV2; 8 bases agree with TRBD2. V shed 6 bases, J shed 5 bases, and the junction held 0 bases outside the gene matches. The CDR3 spans 12 residues. From germline, CDR1 is SNHLY and CDR2 FYNNEI. Variable domain in full (rest from reference TRBV2 and TRBJ2-1): EPEVTQTPSHQVTQMGQEVILRCVPISNHLYFYWYRQILGQKVEFLVSFYNNEISEKSEIFDDQFSVERPDGSNFTLKIRSTKLEDSAMYFCASRGLDNEQFFGPGTRLTVL.

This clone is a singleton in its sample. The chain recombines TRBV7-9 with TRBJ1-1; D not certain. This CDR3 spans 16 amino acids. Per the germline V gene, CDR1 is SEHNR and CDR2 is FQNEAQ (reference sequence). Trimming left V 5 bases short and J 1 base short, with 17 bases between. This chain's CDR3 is CASSAQSTGKNTEAFF. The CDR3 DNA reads TGTGCCAGCAGCGCCCAAAGTACGGGGAAGAACACTGAAGCTTTCTTT.